Here is one T cell receptor beta chain with its context. Antigen: not known. The data are from a study of cytomegalovirus exposure and HLA in healthy donors. Primers included in the PCR were 60 Vbeta and 13 Jbeta primers. The assay was immunoSEQ multiplex PCR, and TCRdb's table has in-frame clones only and misses some. This sample carries roughly 82,000 clones, approximately 81% of them seen once, and the ten largest clones take approximately 5.7%. Study observations and caveats: Among immune exposure information, only CMV serostatus was available. Reports described diagnosis of cytomegalovirus status by the classifier as highly specific and sensitive.

The sequence came from a woman aged 45-60 years in good health and CMV-seropositive. The sample comprised PBMCs.

CDR3 amino acids: CASSDRYEQYF. The DNA for the CDR3 is TGCGCCAGCAGTGATCGGTACGAGCAGTACTTC. This sequence joins TRBV10-2 and TRBJ2-7; D gene unclear. The ends were cut back, 3 bases at V and 4 bases at J, with 4 bases in the middle. Germline lookup yields CDR1 WSHSY and CDR2 SAAADI. The CDR3 has 11 residues.